The rows below give T cell receptor beta chains drawn from one sample of a study of early stage breast cancer tumors. Repertoires were generated with immunoSEQ multiplex PCR, while TCRdb's copy carries only in-frame clones and drops some. Seen here are 30,000 to 40,000 clones, roughly 70% observed once, and the top ten hold roughly 7%. Sample: blood. Every receptor here comes from a person between 60 and 69 years old with breast cancer. CDR3s include the opening cysteine and the closing phenylalanine or tryptophan. D genes are given only for firm matches. Size is omitted from some rows. Given values are once, few, many or a class for expanded clones.

CDR3 length: 13
J gene: TRBJ1-4
clone size: .
V gene: TRBV2
D gene: .
CDR3 DNA: TGTGCCAGCAGTGAATCCGTTAATGAAAAACTGTTTTTT
CDR3 protein: CASSESVNEKLFF

CDR3 length: 17
J gene: TRBJ2-6
clone size: .
V gene: TRBV18
D gene: TRBD1
CDR3 DNA: TGTGCCAGCTCACCACAGGGGACAGGGTCTGGGGCCAACGTCCTGACTTTC
CDR3 protein: CASSPQGTGSGANVLTF

CDR3 length: 15
J gene: TRBJ2-6
clone size: .
V gene: TRBV18
D gene: .
CDR3 DNA: TGTGCCAGCTCACTCCAGGGTACTGGGGCCAACGTCCTGACTTTC
CDR3 protein: CASSLQGTGANVLTF

CDR3 length: 15
J gene: TRBJ1-4
clone size: .
V gene: TRBV4-2
D gene: .
CDR3 DNA: TGTGCCAGCAGCCAGGTCACAGGGATAAATGAAAAACTGTTTTTT
CDR3 protein: CASSQVTGINEKLFF

CDR3 length: 15
J gene: TRBJ1-1
clone size: few
V gene: TRBV27
D gene: .
CDR3 DNA: TGTGCCAGCACGGCAGGCCGAGTGGGTGGCACTGAAGCTTTCTTT
CDR3 protein: CASTAGRVGGTEAFF

CDR3 length: 14
J gene: TRBJ2-7
clone size: medium-sized
V gene: TRBV10-3
D gene: TRBD1
CDR3 DNA: TGTGCCATCAGTCCCGGGACAGGGGGCTGGGAGCAGTACTTC
CDR3 protein: CAISPGTGGWEQYF

CDR3 length: 16
J gene: TRBJ2-7
clone size: few
V gene: TRBV19
D gene: TRBD2
CDR3 DNA: TGTGCCAGTAGTACGGTAGCGGGGGGGCCTCTGTCCGAGCAGTACTTC
CDR3 protein: CASSTVAGGPLSEQYF

CDR3 length: 13
J gene: TRBJ2-1
clone size: once
V gene: TRBV19
D gene: TRBD2
CDR3 DNA: TGTGCCAGTAGCCTCGGACTAGCCAATGAGCAGTTCTTC
CDR3 protein: CASSLGLANEQFF

CDR3 length: 14
J gene: TRBJ1-1
clone size: few
V gene: TRBV19
D gene: .
CDR3 DNA: TGTGCCAGCAATTTAATCGGGGGGAACACTGAAGCTTTCTTT
CDR3 protein: CASNLIGGNTEAFF

CDR3 length: 12
J gene: TRBJ2-7
clone size: .
V gene: TRBV7-9
D gene: .
CDR3 DNA: TGTGCCAGCAGCTCCCCAGAGCGACAGGTCGCCTTC
CDR3 protein: CASSSPERQVAF